Listed below are T cell receptor beta chains from one sample, sequenced in a study of human T cells and chemical hapten exposure. TCRdb re-called the RACE reads with MiXCR, one entry per CDR3 protein. This table holds about 96,000 distinct CDR3 sequences, 9.3% found once. The sequencing here drew on whole blood, taken in connection with sensitization to the hapten diphenylcyclopropenone (DPC). The source is a woman in her thirties or forties with alopecia areata. Some clones in this sample may be carry-over from other donors' samples. CDR3s include the opening cysteine and the closing phenylalanine or tryptophan. The D gene is left open where the match is weak. Some rows mark clone size as missing; the rest say once, few, many or name a class of expanded clone.

len | j_gene | v_gene | d_gene | abundance | CDR3aa | CDR3nt
15 | TRBJ2-3 | TRBV2 | TRBD1 | - | CASRSGTGYTDTQYF | TGTGCCAGCAGGTCCGGGACAGGGTACACAGATACGCAGTATTTT
12 | TRBJ1-2 | TRBV9 | - | - | CASTPPGCGYTF | TGTGCCAGCACCCCTCCGGGCTGTGGCTACACCTTC
16 | TRBJ2-7 | TRBV7-2 | TRBD2 | - | CASSLGTSGYSYEQYF | TGTGCCAGCAGCCTCGGGACTAGCGGGTATTCCTACGAGCAGTACTTC
15 | TRBJ2-7 | TRBV7-7 | - | few | CASSLGGGAAYEQYF | TGTGCTAGCAGCTTAGGAGGCGGAGCTGCGTACGAGCAGTACTTC
15 | TRBJ2-1 | TRBV6-6 | - | many | CASSYEASSYNEQFF | TGTGCCAGCAGTTACGAGGCCAGCTCCTACAATGAGCAGTTCTTC
15 | TRBJ2-7 | TRBV29-1 | TRBD2 | - | CSVAVSSGRIYEQYF | TGCAGCGTTGCTGTGTCTAGCGGGAGGATCTACGAGCAGTACTTC
15 | TRBJ2-7 | TRBV12-3/TRBV12-4 | TRBD2 | few | CASSSPGLAGGQQYF | TGTGCCAGCAGTTCCCCGGGACTAGCGGGAGGCCAGCAGTACTTC
14 | TRBJ2-1 | TRBV6-2/TRBV6-3 | TRBD2 | many | CASHGTSGREEQFF | TGTGCCAGCCACGGGACTAGCGGGAGGGAGGAGCAGTTCTTC
15 | TRBJ2-1 | TRBV7-3 | TRBD1 | few | CASSLTRDRGNEQFF | TGTGCCAGCAGCTTAACAAGGGACAGGGGTAATGAGCAGTTCTTC
15 | TRBJ1-2 | TRBV7-2 | TRBD1 | - | CASSLVTGGGSGYTF | TGTGCCAGCAGCTTAGTGACAGGGGGCGGGAGTGGCTACACCTTC
16 | TRBJ2-7 | TRBV11-2 | - | many | CASSLEGGTATYEQYF | TGTGCCAGCAGCCTCGAAGGAGGGACGGCTACCTACGAGCAGTACTTC
14 | TRBJ1-2 | TRBV28 | - | - | CASSLQGGNYGYTF | TGTGCCAGCAGTTTACAGGGAGGGAACTATGGCTACACCTTC
15 | TRBJ1-4 | TRBV12-3/TRBV12-4 | - | few | CASRADGPTNEKLFF | TGTGCCAGCAGAGCGGACGGTCCAACTAATGAAAAACTGTTTTTT
13 | TRBJ1-3 | TRBV29-1 | - | many | CSAYRGSGNTIYF | TGCAGCGCTTATCGGGGGTCTGGAAACACCATATATTTT
13 | TRBJ1-1 | TRBV20-1 | TRBD1 | - | CSALRDRATEAFF | TGCAGTGCTCTACGGGACAGGGCCACTGAAGCTTTCTTT
12 | TRBJ2-7 | TRBV29-1 | - | many | CSAGEVPNEQYF | TGCAGCGCTGGAGAAGTCCCGAACGAGCAGTACTTC
15 | TRBJ2-1 | TRBV10-3 | TRBD2 | few | CAIRGGLAENNEQFF | TGTGCCATCAGGGGTGGACTAGCGGAAAACAATGAGCAGTTCTTC
16 | TRBJ1-2 | TRBV7-9 | TRBD1 | many | CASSPHPDRLNYGYTF | TGTGCCAGCAGCCCTCACCCGGACAGGCTTAACTATGGCTACACCTTC
14 | TRBJ2-2 | TRBV29-1 | TRBD1 | few | CSVKGQLNTGELFF | TGCAGCGTAAAGGGACAGCTAAACACCGGGGAGCTGTTTTTT
15 | TRBJ1-3 | TRBV7-3 | TRBD1 | few | CASSLHRGPGNTIYF | TGTGCCAGCAGCTTACACAGGGGCCCTGGAAACACCATATATTTT
12 | TRBJ2-3 | TRBV5-5 | - | many | CASSLVGDTQYF | TGTGCCAGCAGCTTGGTTGGGGATACGCAGTATTTT
15 | TRBJ2-7 | TRBV3-1 | - | few | CASSQVPGPAYEQYF | TGTGCCAGCAGCCAAGTCCCGGGCCCTGCCTACGAGCAGTACTTC
12 | TRBJ2-7 | TRBV6-2/TRBV6-3 | - | - | CASSYQGGEQYF | TGTGCCAGTAGTTACCAAGGGGGCGAGCAGTACTTC
15 | TRBJ1-6 | TRBV11-1 | - | few | CASTSQGGADSPLHF | TGTGCCAGCACTTCTCAAGGGGGAGCGGATTCACCCCTCCACTTT
17 | TRBJ2-1 | TRBV7-8 | TRBD2 | - | CASRHVRIGLADNEQFF | TGTGCCAGCAGACACGTAAGGATCGGACTAGCGGACAATGAGCAGTTCTTC
15 | TRBJ1-6 | TRBV28 | TRBD1 | many | CASSSGDRVNSPLHF | TGTGCCAGCAGTTCTGGGGACAGGGTCAATTCACCCCTCCACTTT
14 | TRBJ2-5 | TRBV7-2 | - | few | CASSKPGLQETQYF | TGTGCCAGCAGCAAACCGGGACTTCAAGAGACCCAGTACTTC
15 | TRBJ2-3 | TRBV28 | TRBD1 | - | CASSSRTGGADTQYF | TGTGCCAGCAGTTCTCGTACAGGGGGCGCAGATACGCAGTATTTT
14 | TRBJ2-5 | TRBV5-6 | TRBD1 | few | CASSFGQGQETQYF | TGTGCCAGCAGCTTCGGACAGGGCCAAGAGACCCAGTACTTC
15 | TRBJ1-5 | TRBV9 | - | - | CASSEGGYSNQPQHF | TGTGCCAGCAGCGAAGGGGGTTATAGCAATCAGCCCCAGCATTTT
15 | TRBJ2-3 | TRBV7-2 | TRBD2 | few | CASSLVVLAGDTQYF | TGTGCCAGCAGCTTAGTTGTCCTAGCGGGAGATACGCAGTATTTT
17 | TRBJ2-1 | TRBV6-6 | TRBD2 | few | CASSPHLTSGRADEQFF | TGTGCCAGCAGCCCCCACCTGACTAGCGGGAGGGCCGATGAGCAGTTCTTC
12 | TRBJ2-2 | TRBV2 | - | - | CASSNHVGELFF | TGTGCCAGCAGTAATCATGTCGGGGAGCTGTTTTTT
14 | TRBJ2-3 | TRBV29-1 | - | many | CSAGRGEVTDTQYF | TGCAGCGCTGGTCGGGGAGAAGTCACAGATACGCAGTATTTT
15 | TRBJ2-5 | TRBV9 | - | few | CASSVAGGGWETQYF | TGTGCCAGCAGCGTAGCTGGCGGTGGCTGGGAGACCCAGTACTTC
16 | TRBJ1-5 | TRBV27 | TRBD1 | many | CASRLTGGPSNQPQHF | TGTGCCAGCAGGCTGACAGGGGGGCCTAGCAATCAGCCCCAGCATTTT
13 | TRBJ2-3 | TRBV28 | - | - | CASSPSDTDTQYF | TGTGCCAGCAGTCCTTCGGACACAGATACGCAGTATTTT
15 | TRBJ2-1 | TRBV19 | TRBD2 | few | CASSGVREGRDEQFF | TGTGCCAGTAGTGGCGTCCGGGAGGGCCGGGATGAGCAGTTCTTC
11 | TRBJ1-1 | TRBV20-1 | - | few | CSARGNTEAFF | TGCAGTGCTAGGGGGAACACTGAAGCTTTCTTT
16 | TRBJ2-5 | TRBV9 | - | few | CASSVGEGVLQETQYF | TGTGCCAGCAGCGTAGGCGAGGGAGTGCTCCAAGAGACCCAGTACTTC
13 | TRBJ2-1 | TRBV29-1 | - | many | CSVEVPLEVEQFF | TGCAGCGTTGAAGTCCCACTAGAGGTTGAGCAGTTCTTC
18 | TRBJ2-7 | TRBV7-8 | TRBD2 | many | CASSLASLAGGTVYEQYF | TGTGCCAGCAGCTTAGCGTCACTAGCGGGAGGGACGGTCTACGAGCAGTACTTC
13 | TRBJ2-5 | TRBV28 | - | - | CASSLSRVETQYF | TGTGCCAGCAGTTTATCCAGGGTGGAGACCCAGTACTTC
14 | TRBJ1-2 | TRBV18 | - | few | CASSPPGTRHGYTF | TGTGCCAGCTCACCCCCCGGGACGCGTCATGGCTACACCTTC
13 | TRBJ1-2 | TRBV2 | - | many | CASSGTGPYGYTF | TGTGCCAGCAGTGGTACAGGGCCCTATGGCTACACCTTC
14 | TRBJ2-7 | TRBV28 | TRBD1 | - | CASSLPQGAAEQYF | TGTGCCAGCAGTTTACCCCAGGGGGCGGCCGAGCAGTACTTC
14 | TRBJ1-6 | TRBV6-2/TRBV6-3 | - | many | CASSYLQRNSPLHF | TGTGCCAGCAGTTACCTCCAGAGGAATTCACCCCTCCACTTT
15 | TRBJ2-4 | TRBV4-3 | - | many | CASSQLQGAKNIQYF | TGCGCCAGCAGCCAGCTGCAGGGGGCCAAAAACATTCAGTACTTC
14 | TRBJ1-3 | TRBV19 | - | few | CASTMRGSGNTIYF | TGTGCCAGTACGATGAGGGGCTCTGGAAACACCATATATTTT
16 | TRBJ1-5 | TRBV12-3/TRBV12-4 | TRBD1 | many | CASSLVSGGEVQPQHF | TGTGCCAGCAGTTTGGTTTCAGGGGGCGAGGTTCAGCCCCAGCATTTT
16 | TRBJ2-5 | TRBV7-8 | TRBD2 | - | CASSMRLAGDQETQYF | TGTGCCAGCAGCATGAGACTAGCGGGGGACCAAGAGACCCAGTACTTC
12 | TRBJ2-7 | TRBV29-1 | - | few | CSVAGISYEQYF | TGCAGCGTTGCCGGGATCTCCTACGAGCAGTACTTC